The 15 T cell receptor beta chains reported below all come from one sample, sequenced in a study of beta chain features in type 1 diabetes. General study findings and limits: Moderate yet significant TCRB CDR3 shortening was seen in Type 1 diabetes patients in all four CD4+ subsets.

No antigen has been assigned to these receptors. Expressed TCRB transcripts got sequenced, as all isolated RNA was reverse transcribed. The assay was immunoSEQ multiplex PCR, and TCRdb's table has in-frame clones only and misses some. The sample lists roughly 730,000 clones, roughly an eighth seen once, with 0.02% to 0.025% in the top ten. The sequenced sample consisted of naive CD4+ T cells from blood. These receptors all stem from a man younger than 30 with type 1 diabetes.

This clone occurred a few times. V usage is TRBV6-1 and J usage is TRBJ1-3; no reliable D call. V was trimmed by 0 bases and J by 4 bases, leaving 1 base between them. Germline V gives CDR1 MNHNS, CDR2 SASEGT. This CDR3 is built from 12 residues. The CDR3 region is CASSEAGNTIYF. CDR3 DNA sequence: TGTGCCAGCAGTGAAGCGGGAAACACCATATATTTT.

Only a few counts were recorded for this clone. V gene TRBV7-3 combines with J gene TRBJ1-1; D perhaps matches TRBD1 (6 bases). The germline V and J ends were trimmed by 5 bases and 4 bases, with 20 bases remaining between them. CDR3 size: 16 residues. Germline CDR1 and CDR2: SGHTA and FQGTGA. DNA of the CDR3: TGTGCCAGCAGCGTTCAGCAGGGGCTTGGGGGCACTGAAGCTTTCTTT. It yields the protein CASSVQQGLGGTEAFF.

This clone came up a few times. This sequence joins TRBV6-5 and TRBJ1-5; 8 nucleotides match TRBD1. CDR3 size: 15 residues. From germline, CDR1 is MNHEY and CDR2 SVGAGI. Unmatched junction bases numbered 9, after V lost 4 bases and J lost 7 bases. The CDR3 sequence: CASSSGQGLGQPQHF. CDR3 sequence (DNA): TGTGCCAGCAGTTCCGGACAGGGCTTGGGCCAGCCCCAGCATTTT.

The chain has TRBV13 and TRBJ2-3; a weak D match, TRBD1 (8 bases). This CDR3 has 15 amino acids. Germline V lookup: CDR1 PRHDT, CDR2 FYEKMQ (reference sequence). The ends were cut back, 8 bases at V and 4 bases at J, with 19 bases in the middle. The CDR3, as DNA: TGTGCCAGCGGACTAGACGCAGGGGGCCCAGATACGCAGTATTTT. Translating it yields CASGLDAGGPDTQYF.

A few counts support this clone. The rearrangement joins TRBV27 to TRBJ2-3, with D perhaps being TRBD1 or TRBD2 (5 bases each). CDR3 length equals 13 residues. Germline CDR1 and CDR2: MNHEY and SMNVEV (reference sequence). V was clipped by 6 bases and J by 5 bases, with 12 bases between them. As DNA, the CDR3 is TGTGCCAGCAGACCAACTAGGGGAGATACGCAGTATTTT. Translated: CASRPTRGDTQYF.

This clone occurred a few times. The genes are TRBV7-3 and TRBJ2-1, with D unresolved. This CDR3 comprises 16 residues. In germline, CDR1 is SGHTA, CDR2 FQGTGA. V was trimmed by 1 base and J by 4 bases, leaving 14 bases between them. The CDR3 bases are TGTGCCAGCAGCTTAATGCCAAGCGACTCTTACAATGAGCAGTTCTTC. Encoded protein: CASSLMPSDSYNEQFF.

J is TRBJ1-1 and V is TRBV5-1; 7 nucleotides match TRBD1. Germline V CDR1 and CDR2: SGHRS, YFSETQ. After removal of 0 bases from V and 2 bases from J, the junction contained 4 bases not matched to a gene. This CDR3 has 15 amino acids. CDR3 loop: CASSLEGQINTEAFF. The CDR3 bases are TGCGCCAGCAGCTTGGAGGGACAGATAAACACTGAAGCTTTCTTT.

The V call is TRBV10-3, the J call TRBJ2-3; TRBD1 matches at 9 bases. CDR3 length equals 16 residues. CDR1 is ENHRY and CDR2 is SYGVKD in the germline V gene. The J segment lost 5 bases and the V segment lost 4 bases, leaving 10 bases of the junction unmatched. This CDR3 is CAISAGTGKGGDTQYF. In DNA, the CDR3 is TGTGCCATCAGTGCCGGGACAGGGAAAGGTGGAGATACGCAGTATTTT.

The rearrangement uses TRBV15 and TRBJ1-5; D gene ambiguous. The CDR3 is made up of 16 amino acids. V was cut by 0 bases and J by 2 bases, with 11 bases left in between. The germline V gene encodes CDR1 LNHNV and CDR2 YYDKDF (reference sequence). This CDR3 reads CATSRDTPGGNQPQHF. The CDR3 bases are TGTGCCACCAGCAGAGACACTCCGGGTGGCAATCAGCCCCAGCATTTT.

This clone was found a few times. This rearrangement joins TRBV5-6 to TRBJ2-5; 7 bases are a match to TRBD2. This CDR3 spans 16 amino acids. V dropped 4 bases and J dropped 2; count of bases not matched to a gene: 11. Germline CDR1 reads SGHDT; CDR2 reads YYEEEE. The CDR3 nucleotides are TGTGCCAGCAGCCGCGGGGCTAGCGGCTCGCAAGAGACCCAGTACTTC. Translating it yields CASSRGASGSQETQYF.

A few counts support this clone. The rearrangement uses TRBV5-1 and TRBJ2-3, with D possibly being TRBD1 or TRBD2 (6 bases each). The ends were cut back, 4 bases at V and 2 bases at J, with 17 bases in the middle. The germline V gene has CDR1 SGHRS and CDR2 YFSETQ. The CDR3 spans 16 residues. CDR3 nucleotide sequence: TGCGCCAGCAGCCCCGAGGTTGGGGGGCCCACAGATACGCAGTATTTT. Protein sequence: CASSPEVGGPTDTQYF.

This rearrangement joins TRBV7-2 to TRBJ2-3; 16 nucleotides agree with TRBD2. Germline V CDR1 and CDR2: SGHTA, FQGNSA. The CDR3 sequence is 19 residues long. With 3 bases clipped from V and 2 bases from J, the junction kept 8 bases outside the gene matches. The CDR3 sequence is CASSFLGLAGGRDTDTQYF. CDR3 DNA sequence: TGTGCCAGCAGCTTCCTGGGACTAGCGGGGGGGCGCGACACAGATACGCAGTATTTT.

The CDR3 loop reads CARHGATTTEQYF. The CDR3 DNA sequence: TGTGCCCGACACGGGGCTACCACTACCGAGCAGTACTTC. The chain carries TRBV30 and TRBJ2-7; D may be TRBD1 or TRBD2 (5 bases each). The V gene's germline CDR1 is GTSNPN and CDR2 SVGIG (reference sequence). V dropped 8 bases and J dropped 6 bases, with 20 bases sitting between them. CDR3 length equals 13 residues.

This clone was seen more than once but under ten times. The CDR3 loop reads CASSDRGIWLNTEAFF. In DNA form, the CDR3 reads TGTGCCAGCAGTGACAGGGGGATTTGGTTGAACACTGAAGCTTTCTTT. V is TRBV2 and J is TRBJ1-1, with TRBD1 matching over 7 bases. The CDR3 totals 16 residues. Trimming took 3 bases from V and 0 from J; bases not matched to a gene: 7. The germline CDR1 and CDR2 sequences are SNHLY and FYNNEI.

V is TRBV27 and J is TRBJ1-2, with D unresolved. The germline V and J ends were trimmed by 10 bases and 6 bases, with 30 bases remaining between them. This CDR3 region has 17 residues. CDR1 is MNHEY, CDR2 SMNVEV, per germline (reference sequence). The CDR3 region has the DNA TGTGCCACAGGTCGCCGGGATGGGCAATCCTTTAGGGATGGCTACACCTTC. Translation: CATGRRDGQSFRDGYTF.